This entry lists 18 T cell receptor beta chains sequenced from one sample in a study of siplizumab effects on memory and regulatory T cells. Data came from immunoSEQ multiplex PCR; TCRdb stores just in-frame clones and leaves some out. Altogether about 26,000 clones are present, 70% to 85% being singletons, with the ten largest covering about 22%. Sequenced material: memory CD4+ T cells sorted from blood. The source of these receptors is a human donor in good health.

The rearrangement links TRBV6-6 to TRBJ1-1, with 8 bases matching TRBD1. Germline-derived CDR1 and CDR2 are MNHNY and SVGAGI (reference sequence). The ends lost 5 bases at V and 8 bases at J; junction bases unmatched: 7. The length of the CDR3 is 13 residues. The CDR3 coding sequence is TGTGCCAGCAGTCCCAGGGGGCCCACCGAAGCTTTCTTT. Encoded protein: CASSPRGPTEAFF.

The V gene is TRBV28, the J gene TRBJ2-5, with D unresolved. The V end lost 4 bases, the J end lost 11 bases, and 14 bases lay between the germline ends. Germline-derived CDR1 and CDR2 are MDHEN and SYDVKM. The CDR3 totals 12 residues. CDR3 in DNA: TGTGCCAGCAGTTCTACCACACTTTCTCAGTACTTC. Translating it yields CASSSTTLSQYF.

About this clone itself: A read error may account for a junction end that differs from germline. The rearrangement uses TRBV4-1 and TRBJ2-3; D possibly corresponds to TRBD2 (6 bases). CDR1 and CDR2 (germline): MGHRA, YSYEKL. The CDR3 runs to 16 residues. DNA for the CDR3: TGCGCCAGCAGCCAAGGGTCGGCTAGCGCCACATATACGCAGTATTTT. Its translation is CASSQGSASATYTQYF.

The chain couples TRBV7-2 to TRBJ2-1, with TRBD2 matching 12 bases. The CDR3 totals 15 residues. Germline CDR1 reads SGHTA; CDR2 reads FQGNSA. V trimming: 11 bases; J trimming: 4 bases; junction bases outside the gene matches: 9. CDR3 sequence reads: CAGGLAGNLYNEQFF. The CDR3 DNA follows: TGTGCCGGTGGACTAGCGGGGAACTTATACAATGAGCAGTTCTTC.

CDR3 protein: CASSATGQYNSPLHF. CDR3 DNA: TGTGCCAGCAGTGCGACAGGGCAATATAATTCACCCCTCCACTTT. The J gene is TRBJ1-6, the V gene TRBV2, with 7 positions matching TRBD1. V was clipped by 4 bases and J by 4 bases; unmatched bases: 4. Germline V lookup: CDR1 SNHLY, CDR2 FYNNEI. This CDR3 has 15 amino acids.

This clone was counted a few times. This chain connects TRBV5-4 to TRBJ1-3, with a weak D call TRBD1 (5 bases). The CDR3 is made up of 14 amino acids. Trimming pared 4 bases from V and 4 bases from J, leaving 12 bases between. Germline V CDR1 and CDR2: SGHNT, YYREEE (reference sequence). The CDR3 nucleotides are TGTGCCAGCAGCCCTGGGGGGATCGGAAACACCATATATTTT. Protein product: CASSPGGIGNTIYF.

The CDR3 protein is CASSFGGEETQYF. The CDR3 DNA is TGCGCCAGCAGCTTCGGGGGCGAAGAGACCCAGTACTTC. This chain uses TRBV5-1 with TRBJ2-5, with D perhaps being TRBD1 or TRBD2 (6 bases each). Germline lookup yields CDR1 SGHRS and CDR2 YFSETQ. CDR3 size: 13 residues. Trimming removed 2 bases at V and 3 bases at J, with 8 bases between.

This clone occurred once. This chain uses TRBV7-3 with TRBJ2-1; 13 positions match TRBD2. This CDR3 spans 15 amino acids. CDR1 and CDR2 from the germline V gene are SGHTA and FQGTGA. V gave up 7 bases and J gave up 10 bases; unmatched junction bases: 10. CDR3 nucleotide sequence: TGTGCCAGCACCCCTGGGACTAGCGGGGCTCGAGAGCAGTTCTTC. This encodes CASTPGTSGAREQFF. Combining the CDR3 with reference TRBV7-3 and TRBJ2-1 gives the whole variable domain GAGVSQTPSNKVTEKGKYVELRCDPISGHTALYWYRQSLGQGPEFLIYFQGTGAADDSGLPNDRFFAVRPEGSVSTLKIQRTERGDSAVYLCASTPGTSGAREQFFGPGTRLTVL.

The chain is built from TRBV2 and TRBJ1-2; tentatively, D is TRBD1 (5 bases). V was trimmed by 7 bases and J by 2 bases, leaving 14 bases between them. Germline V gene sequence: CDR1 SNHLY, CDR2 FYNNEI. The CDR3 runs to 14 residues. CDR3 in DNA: TGTGCCAGCACTACAGCAGGGAGGAACTATGGCTACACCTTC. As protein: CASTTAGRNYGYTF.

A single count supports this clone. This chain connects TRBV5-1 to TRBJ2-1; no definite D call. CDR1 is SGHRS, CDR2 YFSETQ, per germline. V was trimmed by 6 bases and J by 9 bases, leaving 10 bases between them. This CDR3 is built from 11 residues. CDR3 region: CASIRGSEQFF. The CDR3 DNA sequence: TGCGCCAGCATAAGAGGTAGTGAGCAGTTCTTC.

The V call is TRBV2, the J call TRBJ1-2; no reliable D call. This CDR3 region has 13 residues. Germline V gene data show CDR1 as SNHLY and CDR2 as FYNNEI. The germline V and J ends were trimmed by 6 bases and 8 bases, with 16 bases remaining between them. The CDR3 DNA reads TGTGCCAGCAGCCAGGCCTTAGGATTCGGCTACACCTTC. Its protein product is CASSQALGFGYTF. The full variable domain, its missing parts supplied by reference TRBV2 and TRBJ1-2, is EPEVTQTPSHQVTQMGQEVILRCVPISNHLYFYWYRQILGQKVEFLVSFYNNEISEKSEIFDDQFSVERPDGSNFTLKIRSTKLEDSAMYFCASSQALGFGYTFGSGTRLTVV.

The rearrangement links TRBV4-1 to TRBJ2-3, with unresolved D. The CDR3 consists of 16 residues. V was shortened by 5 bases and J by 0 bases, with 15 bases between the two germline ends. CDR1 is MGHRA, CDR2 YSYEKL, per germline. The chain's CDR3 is CASSGDGFSSTDTQYF. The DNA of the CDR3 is TGCGCCAGCAGCGGGGATGGATTCTCCAGCACAGATACGCAGTATTTT.

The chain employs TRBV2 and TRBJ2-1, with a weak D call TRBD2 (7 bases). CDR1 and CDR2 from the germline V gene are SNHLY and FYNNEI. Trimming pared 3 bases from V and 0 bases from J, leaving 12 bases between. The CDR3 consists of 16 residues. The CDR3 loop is CASSERGRSSYNEQFF. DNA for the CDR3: TGTGCCAGCAGTGAGCGGGGGCGGAGCTCCTACAATGAGCAGTTCTTC.

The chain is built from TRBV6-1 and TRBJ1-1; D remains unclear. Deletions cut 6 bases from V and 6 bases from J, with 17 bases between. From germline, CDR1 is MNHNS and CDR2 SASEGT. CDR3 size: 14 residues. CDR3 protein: CASSQAPLQAEAFF. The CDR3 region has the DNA TGTGCCAGCAGCCAAGCCCCTCTGCAGGCTGAAGCTTTCTTT.

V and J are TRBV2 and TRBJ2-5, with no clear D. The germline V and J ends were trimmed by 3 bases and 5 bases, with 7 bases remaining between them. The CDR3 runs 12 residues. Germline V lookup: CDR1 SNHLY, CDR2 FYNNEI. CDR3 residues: CASSDQPETQYF. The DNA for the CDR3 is TGTGCCAGCAGTGATCAGCCGGAGACCCAGTACTTC.

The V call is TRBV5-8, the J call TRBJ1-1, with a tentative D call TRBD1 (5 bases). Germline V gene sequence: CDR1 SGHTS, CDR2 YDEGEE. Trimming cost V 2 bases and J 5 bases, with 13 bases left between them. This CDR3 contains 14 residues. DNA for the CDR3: TGTGCCAGCAGCTTTGCAGGGAGAGGGACTGAAGCTTTCTTT. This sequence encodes CASSFAGRGTEAFF.

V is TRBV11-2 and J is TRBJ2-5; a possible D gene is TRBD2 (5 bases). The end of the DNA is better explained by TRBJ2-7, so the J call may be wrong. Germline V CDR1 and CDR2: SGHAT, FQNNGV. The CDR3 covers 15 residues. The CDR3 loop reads CASSLDVASTYEQYF. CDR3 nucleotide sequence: TGTGCCAGCAGCTTAGATGTAGCGTCGACCTACGAGCAGTACTTC.

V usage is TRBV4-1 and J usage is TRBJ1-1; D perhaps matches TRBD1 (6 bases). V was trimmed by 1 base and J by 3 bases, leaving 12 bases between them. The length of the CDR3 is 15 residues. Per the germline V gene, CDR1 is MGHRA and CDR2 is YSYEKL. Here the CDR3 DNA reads TGCGCCAGCAGCCAAGTTCAGGGGAGGTACACTGAAGCTTTCTTT. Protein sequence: CASSQVQGRYTEAFF.